The clone carrying this T cell receptor beta chain was observed once. This sample was taken from a study of blood T cell repertoires in COVID-19. Study-level information: Material from acute and convalescent COVID-19 was sourced from the United States, Italy and Spain. In each case, the material was cDNA or gDNA derived from T cells, B-cell-depleted T cells, or PBMCs.

Germline assignment: CDR1 SGHVS and CDR2 FQNEAQ. The V gene end was trimmed by 4 bases and the J gene end by 7 bases; junction bases not matched to a gene: 10. There are 16 residues in the CDR3. As originally analysed: Amplified reference gene primers provided the basis for estimating nucleated cell counts. The protocol was immunoSEQ multiplex PCR, while the TCRdb copy is restricted to in-frame clones and leaves out a portion. V and J calls and clone size are those listed in that table; D and trimming were worked out from the DNA. The data show about 300,000 clones, 80% to 90% seen once. The clonotype was recovered from a woman between 40 and 50 years old who had recovered from COVID-19. The chain joins TRBV7-8 to TRBJ2-1; 10 bases match TRBD1. Sequencing was carried out using peripheral blood. The CDR3 region is CASSSRGQGWLNEQFF. CDR3 DNA: TGTGCCAGCAGCTCCCGGGGACAGGGGTGGTTGAATGAGCAGTTCTTC.